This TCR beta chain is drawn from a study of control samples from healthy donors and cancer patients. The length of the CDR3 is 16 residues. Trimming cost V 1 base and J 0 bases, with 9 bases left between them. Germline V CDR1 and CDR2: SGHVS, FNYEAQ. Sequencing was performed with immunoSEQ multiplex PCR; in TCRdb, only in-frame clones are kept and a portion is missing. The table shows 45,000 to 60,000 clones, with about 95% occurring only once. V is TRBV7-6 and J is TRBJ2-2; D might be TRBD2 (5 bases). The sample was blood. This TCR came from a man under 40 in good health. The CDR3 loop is CASSLVTGTNTGELFF. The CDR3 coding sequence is TGTGCCAGCAGCTTAGTCACGGGGACGAACACCGGGGAGCTGTTTTTT.